A selection of T cell receptor beta chains follows, all from one sample in a study of T-cell reconstitution after alpha-beta-depleted transplantation in children. TCRdb independently ran MiXCR on the PCR reads; one entry per CDR3 protein. The sample holds 400,000 to 500,000 distinct CDR3 sequences, about a tenth seen once. The sample in question was PBMCs from the stem cell graft donor, obtained from the stem cell graft. All receptors come from a human donor who donated a stem cell graft to a child with acute myeloid leukemia. The CDR3 runs from the conserved cysteine through the conserved F or W. A D gene is named only where the DNA matches it firmly. A row's size may be missing; if present it is once, few, many or a size class.

v_gene	abundance	j_gene	d_gene	CDR3aa	CDR3nt
TRBV29-1	NA	TRBJ2-5	NA	CSVDKGQGRGETQYF	TGCAGCGTTGATAAAGGGCAGGGAAGAGGAGAGACCCAGTACTTC
TRBV27	many	TRBJ2-2	NA	CASSGHEGITGELFF	TGTGCCAGCAGTGGGCATGAGGGTATTACCGGGGAGCTGTTTTTT
TRBV3-1	few	TRBJ2-1	TRBD2	CASSQEAGTSGRAGSYNEQFF	TGTGCCAGCAGCCAAGAGGCCGGGACTAGCGGGAGGGCGGGCTCCTACAATGAGCAGTTCTTC
TRBV20-1	NA	TRBJ2-1	NA	CSAPSGASSYNEQFF	TGCAGTGCCCCTTCGGGGGCGAGCTCCTACAATGAGCAGTTCTTC
TRBV5-8	few	TRBJ1-6	NA	CASSAHAWGGSAPLHF	TGTGCCAGCAGCGCGCACGCCTGGGGGGGGAGTGCACCCCTCCACTTT
TRBV20-1	many	TRBJ2-7	NA	CSAKRPGRGHEQYF	TGCAGTGCTAAACGACCAGGGCGGGGCCACGAGCAGTACTTC
TRBV20-1	many	TRBJ2-7	NA	CSARVVGRSYEQYF	TGCAGTGCTAGAGTGGTAGGACGGTCCTACGAGCAGTACTTC
TRBV20-1	NA	TRBJ2-1	TRBD2	CSAQTGLAVGKYEQFF	TGCAGTGCCCAAACAGGACTAGCGGTGGGAAAGTATGAGCAGTTCTTC
TRBV5-4	NA	TRBJ2-1	TRBD2	CASSCLAGGPCRFSYNEQFF	TGTGCCAGCAGCTGCCTAGCGGGGGGGCCCTGCCGCTTCTCCTACAATGAGCAGTTCTTC
TRBV6-2/TRBV6-3	NA	TRBJ2-5	NA	CASSTYPQETQYF	TGTGCCAGCAGTACCTACCCCCAAGAGACCCAGTACTTC
TRBV5-1	few	TRBJ1-1	NA	CASRHRPGHMNTEAFF	TGCGCCAGCAGGCACAGACCAGGGCACATGAACACTGAAGCTTTCTTT
TRBV29-1	NA	TRBJ2-1	NA	CSVEGVPLSYNEQFF	TGCAGCGTTGAGGGTGTCCCACTCTCCTACAATGAGCAGTTCTTC
TRBV20-1	NA	TRBJ1-2	NA	CSAPAGGYGYTF	TGCAGTGCTCCCGCGGGGGGTTATGGCTACACCTTC
TRBV20-1	few	TRBJ2-4	NA	CSATLTGSLAKNIQYF	TGCAGTGCCACCCTGACAGGTTCTCTAGCCAAAAACATTCAGTACTTC
TRBV20-1	few	TRBJ1-5	NA	CSASPPGGEGNQPQHF	TGCAGTGCTAGTCCCCCCGGGGGCGAGGGCAATCAGCCCCAGCATTTT
TRBV11-1	NA	TRBJ2-5	TRBD1	CASSLGTAAVAQYF	TGTGCCAGCAGCTTGGGGACAGCTGCAGTGGCCCAGTACTTC
TRBV7-2	few	TRBJ2-5	NA	CASSRSSYVETQYF	TGTGCCAGCAGCCGCAGTTCTTATGTGGAGACCCAGTACTTC
TRBV7-9	few	TRBJ1-2	TRBD1	CASSSDRESNYGYTF	TGTGCCAGCAGCTCGGACAGGGAGAGTAACTATGGCTACACCTTC
TRBV12-3/TRBV12-4	many	TRBJ1-6	NA	CASSLGEPLHF	TGTGCCAGCAGTTTGGGCGAGCCCCTCCACTTT
TRBV20-1	few	TRBJ2-5	TRBD1	CSASVGQGNAEGGGETQYF	TGCAGTGCTAGCGTCGGACAGGGGAATGCGGAGGGGGGCGGAGAGACCCAGTACTTC
TRBV7-9	NA	TRBJ2-5	NA	CASSLYSRGVRETQYF	TGTGCCAGCAGCTTATATAGTAGGGGGGTTCGAGAGACCCAGTACTTC
TRBV15	many	TRBJ2-3	NA	CATSKGPYSTDTQYF	TGTGCCACCAGCAAAGGGCCCTACAGCACAGATACGCAGTATTTT
TRBV7-9	many	TRBJ2-1	NA	CASSAPLTSDYEQFF	TGTGCCAGCAGCGCGCCTCTTACAAGCGACTATGAGCAGTTCTTC
TRBV5-4	NA	TRBJ2-7	NA	CASSFQGGHEQYF	TGTGCCAGCAGCTTCCAAGGGGGGCACGAGCAGTACTTC
TRBV4-1	few	TRBJ2-7	TRBD1	CASSQVNTGGMDSYEQYF	TGCGCCAGCAGCCAAGTGAACACAGGGGGGATGGACTCCTACGAGCAGTACTTC
TRBV29-1	NA	TRBJ2-3	TRBD1	CSVAPTGDATDTQYF	TGCAGCGTTGCCCCCACAGGGGATGCGACAGATACGCAGTATTTT
TRBV5-1	few	TRBJ2-1	TRBD1	CASSIGQGANEQFF	TGCGCCAGCAGCATCGGACAGGGGGCGAATGAGCAGTTCTTC
TRBV27	NA	TRBJ1-6	NA	CASSQGFLSPLHF	TGTGCCAGCAGTCAGGGGTTCCTCTCACCCCTCCACTTT
TRBV5-1	NA	TRBJ1-1	TRBD1	CASSLEGDDRAGEAFF	TGCGCCAGCAGCTTGGAAGGAGACGACAGGGCGGGTGAAGCTTTCTTT
TRBV9	NA	TRBJ1-6	NA	CASSVMVTADDNSPLHF	TGTGCCAGCAGCGTAATGGTTACGGCAGACGATAATTCACCCCTCCACTTT
TRBV20-1	few	TRBJ1-3	NA	CSARASGNTIYF	TGCAGTGCTAGAGCCTCTGGAAACACCATATATTTT
TRBV12-3/TRBV12-4	few	TRBJ2-7	NA	CASSPEVSYEQYF	TGTGCCAGCAGCCCAGAGGTGTCCTACGAGCAGTACTTC
TRBV25-1	few	TRBJ2-2	NA	CASSAGTGNTGELFF	TGTGCCAGCAGTGCCGGGACGGGGAACACCGGGGAGCTGTTTTTT